This T cell receptor (beta chain) was captured by sequencing in a study of blood T cell repertoires in COVID-19. For the study at large: Nucleic acid was either cDNA or gDNA, and it came from T cells, B-cell-depleted T cells, or PBMCs.

In the original analysis: Nucleated cell number was recorded as an estimate derived from reference gene primer amplification. TCRdb keeps only in-frame clones here, not all; method: immunoSEQ multiplex PCR. V, J and clone size derive from that table, while D and trimming were established from the DNA sequence. The sample holds under 300,000 clones, roughly 80% seen once. This clone appeared once. The sample comprised peripheral blood. The clonotype originates from a woman older than 75 with acute or convalescent COVID-19.

The CDR3 spells CASSQETGGEPNSPLHF. The DNA of the CDR3 is TGTGCCAGCAGCCAAGAGACAGGGGGCGAACCCAATTCACCCCTCCACTTT. V and J are TRBV4-2 and TRBJ1-6; the match to TRBD1 covers 10 bases. CDR1 LGHNA and CDR2 YNFKEQ come from the germline V gene. CDR3 length: 17 residues. Trimming removed 0 bases from V and 7 bases from J; junction bases left unmatched: 6.